The 5 T cell receptor beta chains reported below all come from one sample, sequenced in a study of beta chain features in type 1 diabetes (dated by TCRdb to the late 2010s). What the work shows at the level of the full study, not this receptor alone: In all four CD4+ subsets, TCRB CDR3 length was moderately but significantly shorter in type 1 diabetes patients.

Antigens of these TCRs are unknown. The library relied on the immunoSEQ multiplex PCR assay. All of the isolated RNA was reverse transcribed with the High Capacity cDNA Reverse Transcription Kit, so expressed TCRB transcripts were sequenced. The source is immuneACCESS, and TCRdb retained only in-frame sequences with V and J called. Part of the clones is not carried over; for the studies checked, unresolved V genes explain less than half of this, and the remainder is unexplained. The sample table shows around 250,000 clones, and roughly 22% are seen once. In total, the top ten clones hold 0.028% of the sample. Sequencing was done on a sample of naive CD4+ T cells from blood. What the cell subset or site label conveys for this sample: true naive CD4+ T cells. These receptors came from a woman in her forties with type 1 diabetes.

This chain connects TRBV28 to TRBJ2-7, with D uncertain. This CDR3 has 12 residues. The germline gives CDR1 MDHEN, CDR2 SYDVKM. The V end was cut by 5 bases, the J end by 9 bases, with 14 bases between. DNA for the CDR3: TGTGCCAGCAGTCCGAGCCAATCGGGGCAGTACTTC. Protein sequence: CASSPSQSGQYF. The whole variable domain, filled in from reference TRBV28 and TRBJ2-7, reads DVKVTQSSRYLVKRTGEKVFLECVQDMDHENMFWYRQDPGLGLRLIYFSYDVKMKEKGDIPEGYSVSREKKERFSLILESASTNQTSMYLCASSPSQSGQYFGPGTRLTVT.

The genes are TRBV5-4 and TRBJ2-7, with 12 bases lining up with TRBD2. Germline V gives CDR1 SGHNT, CDR2 YYREEE (reference sequence). Losses at the gene ends were 0 bases for V and 4 bases for J; bases not matched to a gene: 5. This CDR3 region has 16 residues. In DNA form, the CDR3 reads TGTGCCAGCAGCTTGGGGACTAGCGGGACGGGATACGAGCAGTACTTC. Translating it yields CASSLGTSGTGYEQYF. Filled out from reference TRBV5-4 and TRBJ2-7, the complete variable domain reads ETGVTQSPTHLIKTRGQQVTLRCSSQSGHNTVSWYQQALGQGPQFIFQYYREEENGRGNFPPRFSGLQFPNYSSELNVNALELDDSALYLCASSLGTSGTGYEQYFGPGTRLTVT.

This clone was seen more than once but under ten times. This chain connects TRBV6-1 to TRBJ2-5; perhaps TRBD1 as D (6 bases). V lost 5 bases and J 2 bases, leaving 9 bases between the germline ends. Germline V gene lookup returns CDR1 MNHNS and CDR2 SASEGT. The CDR3 sequence is 13 residues long. This CDR3 is CASSPGQQETQYF. The CDR3 DNA follows: TGTGCCAGCAGTCCTGGACAGCAAGAGACCCAGTACTTC.

This chain links TRBV29-1 with TRBJ2-7; no definite D call. In germline, CDR1 is SQVTM, CDR2 ANQGSEA. This CDR3 is 11 amino acids long. V lost 4 bases and J 2 bases, leaving 6 bases between the germline ends. In nucleotides, the CDR3 is TGCAGCGTTGCTACCACCTACGAGCAGTACTTC. Translated: CSVATTYEQYF.

This clone came up a few times. The chain recombines TRBV6-5 with TRBJ1-5, with D tentatively TRBD1 (5 bases). Germline CDR1 MNHEY, CDR2 SVGAGI. V lost 10 bases and J 4 bases, leaving 8 bases between the germline ends. The CDR3 is 11 residues long. The CDR3 loop reads CATGGNQPQHF. The CDR3 DNA reads as TGTGCCACGGGGGGTAATCAGCCCCAGCATTTT.